This T cell receptor beta chain originates from a study of T cells expressing NK-cell markers. Study in general: According to the study, TCR beta repertoires originated from sorted CD3+CD56+NKG2C+, CD3+CD56+NKG2C- and CD3+CD56-NKG2C+ T cells.

As regards this clonotype: Its specificity is not known.

General observations from the study: These same clonotypes (in a few donors) also led the CD3+CD56-NKG2C+ fraction. Each of about 6 donors carried dominant NKG2C+ clonotypes accounting for about 1.0-7.5% of CD8+ T cells.

This CDR3 is 13 amino acids long. The germline V gene encodes CDR1 MGHDK and CDR2 SYGVNS. With the 5' RACE reads reprocessed, TCRdb shows one record per CDR3 protein and no DNA. The sample's table shows about half a million distinct CDR3 sequences. Sequenced input: blood T cells: a sorted CD56 or NKG2C T cell subset, CD4+ or CD8+ T cells, or bulk PBMC T cells (not recorded which). The chain combines TRBV25-1 with TRBJ2-2; the D call of TRBD1 rests on TCRdb alone, since no DNA is present to check it. The clonotype comes from a woman aged 50 to 60 in good health. The chain's CDR3 is CASQTGNTGELFF.